These T cell receptor beta chains were read from a single sample in a study of blood T cell repertoires in COVID-19. Sequencing used immunoSEQ multiplex PCR; TCRdb keeps in-frame clones, though not all of them. The sample gives 150,000 to 200,000 clones, approximately 89% of which show up once; 4% is in the top ten. Specimen: peripheral blood. All receptors derive from a woman in her twenties or thirties with acute or convalescent COVID-19. Both conserved end residues are part of each CDR3. A D gene is named only where the DNA matches it firmly. Size tells how often a clone was seen (once, few, many) or the class of an expanded clone, and some rows leave it out.

J	V	D	size	DNA	CDR3
TRBJ1-1	TRBV5-6	.	.	TGTGCCAGCAGCTCCACCGGCGGTACTGAAGCTTTCTTT	CASSSTGGTEAFF
TRBJ1-2	TRBV28	TRBD1	once	TGTGCCAGCAGTCGTATGACAGGGCGAGAAGGCTACACCTTC	CASSRMTGREGYTF
TRBJ2-7	TRBV2	TRBD1	.	TGTGCCAGCAAAGAAGGGACAGGGGGGCCCGAGCAGTACTTC	CASKEGTGGPEQYF
TRBJ1-3	TRBV18	.	.	TGTGCCAGCTCACCAAATCGGGATGGAAACACCATATATTTT	CASSPNRDGNTIYF
TRBJ1-3	TRBV28	.	.	TGTGCCAGCCCCAATCGACAGGCCAGAAACACCATATATTTT	CASPNRQARNTIYF
TRBJ2-7	TRBV5-1	.	.	TGCGCCAGCAGCTTGGCTGGGGGCAGACACTACGAGCAGTACTTC	CASSLAGGRHYEQYF
TRBJ2-6	TRBV28	.	.	TGTGCCAGCAAGGGGTCTGGGGCCAACGTCCTGACTTTC	CASKGSGANVLTF
TRBJ2-7	TRBV23-1	.	.	TGCGCCAGCAGTCAATCGGCGACAGGCATGGACGAGCAGTACTTC	CASSQSATGMDEQYF
TRBJ1-4	TRBV28	.	once	TGTGCCAGCCGGGACATAGGTGAAAAACTGTTTTTT	CASRDIGEKLFF
TRBJ2-7	TRBV28	.	.	TGTGCCAGCAGTTTGGCAGGAAATATTGCCTACGAGCAGTACTTC	CASSLAGNIAYEQYF
TRBJ2-1	TRBV5-1	TRBD2	.	TGCGCCAGCAGCTCTGGACTAGCGGGAGCTAGAAAGTTCTTC	CASSSGLAGARKFF
TRBJ2-2	TRBV29-1	.	.	TGCAGCGTTGAGCTCCAGGTCACCGGGGAGCTGTTTTTT	CSVELQVTGELFF
TRBJ2-5	TRBV2	.	.	TGTGCCAGCTGCCTCTGGGGAGTAGAGACCCAGTACTTC	CASCLWGVETQYF
TRBJ1-1	TRBV6-6	.	.	TGTGCCAGCAGCCCGGGGTCCCAGGCTGCTTTCTTT	CASSPGSQAAFF
TRBJ2-1	TRBV5-4	TRBD1	.	TGTGCCAGCAGCTTAGGGACAGCCTACAATGAGCAGTTCTTC	CASSLGTAYNEQFF
TRBJ2-5	TRBV5-1	.	.	TGCGCCAGCAGCTTGTTTGGGGGCTCGATAGAGACCCAGTACTTC	CASSLFGGSIETQYF
TRBJ2-3	TRBV27	.	.	TGTGCCAGCAGCTCTTTCAGTTTTCCGCAGTATTTT	CASSSFSFPQYF
TRBJ2-1	TRBV9	TRBD1	.	TGTGCCAGCAGCGTTCAACAGGGGAATGAGCAGTTCTTC	CASSVQQGNEQFF
TRBJ2-3	TRBV9	.	once	TGTGCCAGCAGCGCACAAGGCACAGATACGCAGTATTTT	CASSAQGTDTQYF
TRBJ1-3	TRBV28	.	.	TGTGCCAGCACCCCCGGGACATACGGAGACACCATATATTTT	CASTPGTYGDTIYF
TRBJ2-3	TRBV2	TRBD2	.	TGTGCCACCGGACTAGCGGGACCCACAGATACGCAGTATTTT	CATGLAGPTDTQYF
TRBJ2-1	TRBV2	TRBD2	.	TGTGCCAGCAGTGAACGGGCTAGCGGATACAATGAGCAGTTCTTC	CASSERASGYNEQFF
TRBJ2-3	TRBV29-1	.	.	TGCAGCTACAAGAGCACAGATACGCAGTATTTT	CSYKSTDTQYF
TRBJ2-3	TRBV2	TRBD1	.	TGTGCCAGCAGTGCGGACAGGGGGGGGATAGATACGCAGTATTTT	CASSADRGGIDTQYF
TRBJ1-4	TRBV18	.	.	TGTGCCAGCTCATACAGTAATGAAAAACTGTTTTTT	CASSYSNEKLFF
TRBJ2-7	TRBV6-5	.	.	TGTGCCAGCAGCGCCCTAAGAGAGCAGTACTTC	CASSALREQYF
TRBJ1-1	TRBV19	.	.	TGTGCCAGTAGTCAATTTACGGGTGGGGAAGCTTTCTTT	CASSQFTGGEAFF
TRBJ2-1	TRBV5-5	.	.	TGTGCCAGCAGCTTCGTGTTGAATGAGCAGTTCTTC	CASSFVLNEQFF
TRBJ2-1	TRBV11-2	TRBD2	.	TGTGCCAGCAGCTTGGGACCTCTAGCGGGTCAGTTCTTC	CASSLGPLAGQFF
TRBJ1-3	TRBV6-5	TRBD1	.	TGTGCCAGCAGTTACCCCAGACAGGGCACCATATATTTT	CASSYPRQGTIYF
TRBJ1-5	TRBV24-1	.	.	TGTGCCACCAGTGATTTCGGGAATCAGCCCCAGCATTTT	CATSDFGNQPQHF
TRBJ2-5	TRBV4-1	.	.	TGCGCCAGCTCGGTTGACCAAGAGACCCAGTACTTC	CASSVDQETQYF
TRBJ1-5	TRBV30	TRBD1	.	TGTGCCTGGGACAGGGGAAACAATCAGCCCCAGCATTTT	CAWDRGNNQPQHF
TRBJ2-3	TRBV30	.	.	TGTGCCTGGAGACCCGGGAGCAATACGCAGTATTTT	CAWRPGSNTQYF
TRBJ1-1	TRBV18	.	.	TGTGCCAGCTCAGGGCTGAACACTGAAGCTTTCTTT	CASSGLNTEAFF
TRBJ2-7	TRBV11-2	.	.	TGTGCCAGCAGCCAAGCTAGGAACGAGCAGTACTTC	CASSQARNEQYF
TRBJ1-2	TRBV12-3/TRBV12-4	.	.	TGTGCCAGCAGTCGGGAATGGGGTGGCTACACCTTC	CASSREWGGYTF
TRBJ2-3	TRBV5-4	TRBD1	.	TGTGCCAGCAGCTTGGGGACAGGGTTCACAGATACGCAGTATTTT	CASSLGTGFTDTQYF
TRBJ2-1	TRBV29-1	TRBD2	once	TGCAGCGTTATACAGGGACTAGCGGGAGTCAATGAGCAGTTCTTC	CSVIQGLAGVNEQFF
TRBJ1-2	TRBV6-6	TRBD1	few	TGTGCCAGCGGTCAACCCCCCGGACAGGGGGGCATTAATAGTGGCTACACCTTC	CASGQPPGQGGINSGYTF